This T cell receptor beta chain was obtained from a study of blood T cell repertoires in COVID-19. Study as a whole: The United States, Italy and Spain provided the acute and convalescent COVID-19 samples. The cDNA or gDNA used as material had been derived from T cells, B-cell-depleted T cells, or PBMCs.

Per the authors' pipeline: Amplification of reference gene primers provided the estimated nucleated cell counts. Clones were read by immunoSEQ multiplex PCR, and TCRdb kept only the in-frame ones, dropping some. V and J calls and clone size come straight from that table; D and trimming were deduced from the DNA. In the table there are around 460,000 clones, around 90% of which are singletons. A Seattle source enrolled patients during active infection and followed them longitudinally. The clonotype comes from a man aged 18-30 years with COVID-19, enrolled during active disease. The sequencing sample was made of peripheral blood.

CDR3 loop: CSVVLILTDTQYF. DNA of the CDR3: TGCAGCGTTGTACTCATACTCACAGATACGCAGTATTTT. The genes are TRBV29-1 and TRBJ2-3; D is uncertain. V was pared by 4 bases and J by 2 bases, with 10 bases between. The germline V gene has CDR1 SQVTM and CDR2 ANQGSEA. There are 13 residues in the CDR3.